This entry lists 30 T cell receptor beta chains sequenced from one sample in a study of cytomegalovirus exposure and HLA in healthy donors. Vbeta (60) and Jbeta (13) primers were used in the PCR. Data came from immunoSEQ multiplex PCR; TCRdb stores just in-frame clones and leaves some out. The sample totals 100,000 to 150,000 clones. The sample comprised PBMCs. These TCRs come from a man younger than 35 in good health and CMV-seronegative.

The rearrangement links TRBV2 to TRBJ1-5; tentative D call: TRBD1 (5 bases). Germline loops: CDR1 SNHLY, CDR2 FYNNEI. Trimming shortened V by 4 bases and J by 2 bases, and 12 bases separated the two germline ends. The CDR3 loop spans 15 amino acids. The CDR3 DNA follows: TGTGCCAGCAGTGTCAGGGAATTTGGCAATCAGCCCCAGCATTTT. As protein: CASSVREFGNQPQHF.

This chain joins TRBV6-6 and TRBJ1-1; D gene unclear. CDR1 MNHNY and CDR2 SVGAGI come from the germline V gene (reference sequence). V was shortened by 3 bases and J by 4 bases, with 15 bases between the two germline ends. This CDR3 contains 15 residues. The CDR3: CASSYVKSGGTEAFF. The DNA for the CDR3 is TGTGCCAGCAGTTATGTAAAATCGGGTGGCACTGAAGCTTTCTTT.

V usage is TRBV11-1 and J usage is TRBJ2-1; 12 bases map to TRBD2. The CDR3 contains 16 residues. V lost 2 bases, J lost 10 bases, and 9 bases stayed unmatched. CDR1 is SGHAT, CDR2 FQDESV, per germline (reference sequence). Here the CDR3 DNA reads TGTGCCAGCAGCTTACTAGCGGGAGGGCCCTTGGTGGAGCAGTTCTTC. Translation: CASSLLAGGPLVEQFF.

The chain recombines TRBV28 with TRBJ1-2, with D possibly TRBD1 on 5 matching bases. The CDR3 sequence is 15 residues long. Germline CDR1 reads MDHEN; CDR2 reads SYDVKM. V was trimmed by 4 bases and J by 2 bases, leaving 14 bases between them. The CDR3 nucleotides read TGTGCCAGCAGTTCATCAGGGTTTCTAAACTATGGCTACACCTTC. Translating it yields CASSSSGFLNYGYTF.

The chain uses TRBV28 and TRBJ1-2, with D tentatively TRBD1 (6 bases). The CDR3 totals 12 residues. Germline values: CDR1 MDHEN, CDR2 SYDVKM. V dropped 3 bases and J dropped 13 bases, with 15 bases sitting between them. CDR3 in DNA: TGTGCCAGCAGTTTGTATTTCAGGGGAATCACCTTC. It translates to CASSLYFRGITF.

This rearrangement joins TRBV7-2 to TRBJ2-1; 9 bases match TRBD2. The junction had 2 bases not matched to a gene; V was cut back by 5 bases and J by 0 bases. Germline V CDR1 and CDR2: SGHTA, FQGNSA. The CDR3 consists of 15 residues. The CDR3 protein is CASSLSGSSYNEQFF. CDR3 nucleotide sequence: TGTGCCAGCAGCCTTAGCGGGAGCTCCTACAATGAGCAGTTCTTC.

The chain's CDR3 is CASSAGGLFWGAFF. CDR3 DNA: TGTGCCAGCAGCGCAGGTGGACTATTCTGGGGGGCTTTCTTT. The rearrangement joins TRBV5-4 to TRBJ1-1; perhaps TRBD1 as D (5 bases). Germline V gene data show CDR1 as SGHNT and CDR2 as YYREEE (reference sequence). Trimming shortened V by 4 bases and J by 11 bases, and 21 bases separated the two germline ends. This CDR3 is built from 14 residues. The whole variable domain, filled in from reference TRBV5-4 and TRBJ1-1, reads ETGVTQSPTHLIKTRGQQVTLRCSSQSGHNTVSWYQQALGQGPQFIFQYYREEENGRGNFPPRFSGLQFPNYSSELNVNALELDDSALYLCASSAGGLFWGAFFGQGTRLTVV.

The CDR3, as DNA: TGTGCCAGCAGCCAAGCTGCGGTCTCTGGGGCCAACGTCCTGACTTTC. It yields the protein CASSQAAVSGANVLTF. This chain connects TRBV4-2 to TRBJ2-6; unclear D gene. The germline V gene encodes CDR1 LGHNA and CDR2 YNFKEQ. The CDR3 sequence is 16 residues long. The germline V and J ends were trimmed by 1 base and 0 bases, with 7 bases remaining between them.

The rearrangement joins TRBV7-2 to TRBJ2-1; TRBD2 matches at 10 bases. CDR3 length equals 16 residues. The trim removed 1 base at V and 9 bases at J, leaving 9 bases unmatched. Germline V CDR1 and CDR2: SGHTA, FQGNSA. The CDR3: CASSLVLAGASGEQFF. In nucleotides, the CDR3 is TGTGCCAGCAGCTTAGTTCTAGCGGGGGCAAGCGGTGAGCAGTTCTTC.

The chain recombines TRBV19 with TRBJ1-2; 7 positions match TRBD1. This CDR3 is built from 17 residues. Germline trimming cut 4 bases from V and 7 bases from J; bases unmatched to any gene: 18. CDR1 LNHDA and CDR2 SQIVND come from the germline V gene (reference sequence). The CDR3 DNA is TGTGCCAGTAGTAGGCAGGGGGTGAGCGGCTCTAACCTTGGCTACACCTTC. It specifies CASSRQGVSGSNLGYTF.

V and J are TRBV5-1 and TRBJ2-3; D is unclear. Trimming cost V 7 bases and J 0 bases, with 15 bases left between them. The germline gives CDR1 SGHRS, CDR2 YFSETQ. The CDR3 has 15 residues. This CDR3 reads CASGLPGLSTDTQYF. The CDR3 DNA sequence: TGCGCCAGCGGCCTCCCTGGGCTTAGCACAGATACGCAGTATTTT.

V gene TRBV2 combines with J gene TRBJ1-5, with a tentative D call TRBD1 (6 bases). V was shortened by 3 bases and J by 1 base, with 13 bases between the two germline ends. Germline V CDR1 and CDR2: SNHLY, FYNNEI. The CDR3 sequence is 16 residues long. For the CDR3, the DNA is TGTGCCAGCAGTGACAGGGGAGATCGAAGCAATCAGCCCCAGCATTTT. The encoded protein is CASSDRGDRSNQPQHF.

The chain uses TRBV14 and TRBJ1-3; 8 bases fit TRBD1. V gave up 2 bases and J gave up 4 bases; unmatched junction bases: 1. Germline CDR1 and CDR2: SGHDN and FVKESK. The CDR3 covers 14 residues. The CDR3 sequence: CASSQWDRGNTIYF. Written as DNA, the CDR3 is TGTGCCAGCAGCCAATGGGACAGGGGAAACACCATATATTTT.

V and J are TRBV19 and TRBJ2-5; TRBD2 matches at 7 bases. The better agreement between TRBJ2-7 and the DNA end casts doubt on the J call. This CDR3 spans 13 amino acids. Germline CDR1 and CDR2: LNHDA and SQIVND (reference sequence). The CDR3 protein is CASSFAGASEQYF. For the CDR3, the DNA is TGTGCCAGTAGTTTCGCGGGAGCGAGCGAGCAGTACTTC.

With regard to this clone: This same CDR3 is encoded by further DNA sequences in the sample. V is TRBV7-6 and J is TRBJ2-5, with 7 bases fitting TRBD1. The CDR3 has 13 residues. V lost 3 bases, J lost 3 bases, and 1 base stayed unmatched. Germline V lookup: CDR1 SGHVS, CDR2 FNYEAQ. The CDR3 DNA reads as TGTGCCAGCAGCTTGGGACAGAAAGAGACCCAGTACTTC. Amino acid sequence: CASSLGQKETQYF.

V usage is TRBV29-1 and J usage is TRBJ1-2; a possible D gene is TRBD1 (5 bases). The CDR3 spans 14 residues. Trimming cost V 4 bases and J 7 bases, with 19 bases left between them. Per germline, CDR1 SQVTM and CDR2 ANQGSEA. In nucleotides, the CDR3 is TGCAGCGTTGGGCTCCGTTTGGGGGAGGGTGGCTACACCTTC. The encoded protein is CSVGLRLGEGGYTF.

The gene calls are TRBV10-2 and TRBJ1-1; tentative D call: TRBD1 (6 bases). The germline V and J ends were trimmed by 3 bases and 4 bases, with 9 bases remaining between them. CDR1 and CDR2 (germline): WSHSY, SAAADI. The CDR3 length is 13 residues. The CDR3 here is CASSEQGGTEAFF. CDR3 DNA: TGCGCCAGCAGTGAACAGGGTGGCACTGAAGCTTTCTTT.

The rearrangement joins TRBV11-1 to TRBJ1-1, with no clear D. This CDR3 has 16 amino acids. Germline lookup yields CDR1 SGHAT and CDR2 FQDESV (reference sequence). The V end was cut by 4 bases, the J end by 0 bases, with 15 bases between. CDR3 nucleotides: TGTGCCAGCAGCTCCGCCTTAGATACAGTGAACACTGAAGCTTTCTTT. It encodes CASSSALDTVNTEAFF.

The V call is TRBV9, the J call TRBJ1-6; perhaps TRBD1 as D (6 bases). Germline values: CDR1 SGDLS, CDR2 YYNGEE. Trimming stripped 3 bases from V and 6 bases from J, with 13 bases between. The CDR3 consists of 15 residues. CDR3 coding DNA: TGTGCCAGCAGCGAACAGGGACAAAGTAATTCACCCCTCCACTTT. Translation gives CASSEQGQSNSPLHF. Using reference TRBV9 and TRBJ1-6 for the parts outside the CDR3, the full variable domain is DSGVTQTPKHLITATGQRVTLRCSPRSGDLSVYWYQQSLDQGLQFLIQYYNGEERAKGNILERFSAQQFPDLHSELNLSSLELGDSALYFCASSEQGQSNSPLHFGNGTRLTVT.

The genes are TRBV28 and TRBJ2-7; 7 positions agree with TRBD1. The CDR3 totals 15 residues. Germline V lookup: CDR1 MDHEN, CDR2 SYDVKM. Unmatched junction bases numbered 5, after V lost 3 bases and J lost 0 bases. The CDR3 bases are TGTGCCAGCAGTTTGGTACAGGGGACCTCCTACGAGCAGTACTTC. This gives the protein CASSLVQGTSYEQYF.

The chain carries TRBV20-1 and TRBJ1-5; D is ambiguous. Deletions cut 6 bases from V and 11 bases from J, with 14 bases between. The CDR3 totals 11 residues. CDR1 and CDR2 from the germline V gene are DFQATT and SNEGSKA (reference sequence). This CDR3 reads CSAGSPGTQHF. The CDR3 DNA reads TGCAGTGCGGGGAGCCCGGGGACCCAGCATTTT.

The chain carries TRBV28 and TRBJ2-7, with 10 bases that match TRBD2. V dropped 2 bases and J dropped 6; count of bases not matched to a gene: 10. The CDR3 has 16 residues. Germline V gives CDR1 MDHEN, CDR2 SYDVKM. This CDR3 is CASSLGLAEGAGEQYF. As DNA, the CDR3 is TGTGCCAGCAGTTTAGGACTAGCGGAGGGAGCGGGCGAGCAGTACTTC.

V gene TRBV5-1 combines with J gene TRBJ2-4, with a tentative D call TRBD2 (7 bases). Germline-derived CDR1 and CDR2 are SGHRS and YFSETQ. This CDR3 has 15 amino acids. Trimming cost V 6 bases and J 2 bases, with 15 bases left between them. The CDR3 region has the DNA TGCGCCAGCAACCCTGGCGGGGGCCCCAAAAACATTCAGTACTTC. This gives the protein CASNPGGGPKNIQYF.

The CDR3 spells CASSTLPGGGYTQYF. The DNA for the CDR3 is TGTGCCAGCAGCACCCTCCCGGGGGGCGGGTATACGCAGTATTTT. The chain employs TRBV7-2 and TRBJ2-3; D might be TRBD2 (7 bases). The germline V and J ends were trimmed by 5 bases and 7 bases, with 19 bases remaining between them. Per germline, CDR1 SGHTA and CDR2 FQGNSA. CDR3 length equals 15 residues.

The V call is TRBV14, the J call TRBJ1-2; D is undetermined. This CDR3 is built from 10 residues. The V end lost 8 bases, the J end lost 7 bases, and 8 bases lay between the germline ends. Germline V gene data show CDR1 as SGHDN and CDR2 as FVKESK. The CDR3 DNA sequence: TGTGCCAGCTTTGGAGTTGGCTACACCTTC. Translated, it gives CASFGVGYTF.

The chain couples TRBV7-3 to TRBJ2-3; D possibly corresponds to TRBD2 (6 bases). V was trimmed by 5 bases and J by 6 bases, leaving 12 bases between them. Germline V gene lookup returns CDR1 SGHTA and CDR2 FQGTGA. CDR3 length equals 13 residues. The CDR3 sequence: CASSPNRGDTQYF. CDR3 in DNA: TGTGCCAGCAGCCCCAACCGGGGGGATACGCAGTATTTT.

The chain has TRBV14 and TRBJ2-3; 8 bases are shared with TRBD1. CDR3 length: 15 amino acids. Losses at the gene ends were 0 bases for V and 4 bases for J; bases not matched to a gene: 3. Germline values: CDR1 SGHDN, CDR2 FVKESK. The CDR3 nucleotides are TGTGCCAGCAGCCAAGAAAACAGGGGGGCAGATACGCAGTATTTT. Amino acid sequence: CASSQENRGADTQYF.

CDR3 DNA sequence: TGTGCCAGCAGCTCGGTCGGGAATCGGGTTGAGCAGTTCTTC. Translation gives CASSSVGNRVEQFF. This sequence joins TRBV11-2 and TRBJ2-1; possible D gene TRBD2, 5 bases. The V gene lost 4 bases and the J gene lost 9 bases, with 16 bases spanning the gap. This CDR3 comprises 14 residues. Germline loops: CDR1 SGHAT, CDR2 FQNNGV.

V gene TRBV28 combines with J gene TRBJ1-2, with D uncertain. The CDR3 is made up of 12 amino acids. Trimming took 2 bases from V and 5 from J, leaving 6 bases between them. Germline V gives CDR1 MDHEN, CDR2 SYDVKM. In DNA form, the CDR3 reads TGTGCCAGCAGTTTACCCCTATATGGCTACACCTTC. This codes for CASSLPLYGYTF.

This chain joins TRBV2 and TRBJ1-1; 11 bases match TRBD1. The V and J ends lost 9 bases and 7 bases, in that order; junction bases with no gene match: 10. This CDR3 has 14 residues. Germline loops: CDR1 SNHLY, CDR2 FYNNEI. The DNA for the CDR3 is TGTGCCAGTCGGAGAGGACAGGGGGCCGGTGAAGCTTTCTTT. Protein sequence: CASRRGQGAGEAFF.